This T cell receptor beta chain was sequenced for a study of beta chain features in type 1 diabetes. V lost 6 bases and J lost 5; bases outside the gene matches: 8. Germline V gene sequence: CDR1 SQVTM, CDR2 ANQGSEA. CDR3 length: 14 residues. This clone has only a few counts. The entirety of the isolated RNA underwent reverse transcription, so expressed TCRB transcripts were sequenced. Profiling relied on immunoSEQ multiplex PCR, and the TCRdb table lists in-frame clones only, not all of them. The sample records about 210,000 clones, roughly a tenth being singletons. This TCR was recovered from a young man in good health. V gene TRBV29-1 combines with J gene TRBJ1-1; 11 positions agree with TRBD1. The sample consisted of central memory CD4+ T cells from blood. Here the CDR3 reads CSVWTGGGGTEAFF. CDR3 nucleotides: TGCAGCGTGTGGACAGGGGGCGGTGGTACTGAAGCTTTCTTT.